The sequence of this T cell receptor (beta chain) was determined in a study of glioma-infiltrating T cells. Regarding the study as a whole: Tissue-blood divergence was below expectation in non-neoplastic patients, above in gliomas. Tissue and blood shared very few CDR3 sequences.

Trimming left V 3 bases short and J 5 bases short, with 10 bases between. CDR3 size: 13 residues. Germline values: CDR1 SGHAT, CDR2 FQNNGV. There are a few counts of this clonotype. The antigen remains undetermined. The iRepertoire nested amplicon-rescue multiplex PCR amplified TCR alpha and beta CDR3s from RNA. One-step reverse transcription and amplification started from around 100-400 ng of tissue mRNA or PBMC total RNA. Via MiXCR, TCRdb re-called the multiplex PCR reads, giving one row per CDR3 protein. The repertoire holds 100,000 to 150,000 distinct CDR3 sequences, with under 30% as singletons. The sequence came from a human donor with low-grade glioma or glioblastoma, undergoing nonglioma brain surgery, or in good health (not recorded which). Source material: glioma tissue, nonneoplastic brain tissue, or PBMCs (not recorded which). The chain links TRBV11-2 to TRBJ1-2; D possibly corresponds to TRBD1 (6 bases). CDR3 nucleotides: TGTGCCAGCAGCTTGGACAGATCGTATGGCTACACCTTC. Translated, it gives CASSLDRSYGYTF.